Sequencing of this TCR beta chain was carried out in a study of blood T cell repertoires in COVID-19. Study context: Nucleic acid was either cDNA or gDNA, and it came from T cells, B-cell-depleted T cells, or PBMCs.

This clone has a single count. Original data processing: Scientists estimated how many nucleated cells there were by amplifying reference gene primers. Assay used: immunoSEQ multiplex PCR; TCRdb lists only in-frame clones, some missing. The DNA gave D and trimming, while V, J and clone size come from that table. This sample has some 87,000 clones, with about 80% found just once. The receptor was derived from a human donor in a cohort sampled during active COVID-19. The sample was peripheral blood.

CDR3 amino acids: CASSTTGGYTGELFF. DNA for the CDR3: TGTGCCAGCAGCACTACAGGGGGCTACACCGGGGAGCTGTTTTTT. This sequence joins TRBV7-6 and TRBJ2-2; 9 bases are a match to TRBD1. Trimming cost V 5 bases and J 3 bases; bases outside gene matches: 4. The CDR3 covers 15 residues. Germline loops: CDR1 SGHVS, CDR2 FNYEAQ.